The 30 T cell receptor beta chains given below trace back to one sample, sequenced in a study of blood T cell repertoires in COVID-19. TCRdb keeps only in-frame clones here, not all; method: immunoSEQ multiplex PCR. The repertoire has under 350,000 clones, 85% to 90% of them found once; the top ten carry roughly 4.8%. Sequencing was carried out using peripheral blood. Receptors originate from a man aged 35 to 55 with acute or convalescent COVID-19.

In its sample, this clone was seen once. V and J are TRBV6-5 and TRBJ2-3, with a possible D match to TRBD2 (7 bases). Per germline, CDR1 MNHEY and CDR2 SVGAGI. Trimming took off 2 bases at V and 3 bases at J, with 12 bases between the two ends. The CDR3 runs 15 residues. Here the CDR3 DNA reads TGTGCCAGCAGTTACGGCGGGGGCAATACAGATACGCAGTATTTT. It encodes CASSYGGGNTDTQYF.

The rearrangement uses TRBV7-6 and TRBJ1-1; D gene unclear. Germline CDR1 is SGHVS and CDR2 is FNYEAQ. The CDR3 has 14 residues. Deletions cut 1 base from V and 1 base from J, with 7 bases between. For the CDR3, the DNA is TGTGCCAGCAGCTTAGGGGCAACGAACACTGAAGCTTTCTTT. It translates to CASSLGATNTEAFF.

The V and J genes are TRBV5-1 and TRBJ2-7, with TRBD1 matching over 7 bases. The V gene end was trimmed by 1 base and the J gene end by 12 bases; junction bases not matched to a gene: 4. The CDR3 has 11 residues. Germline V gene sequence: CDR1 SGHRS, CDR2 YFSETQ. The CDR3 nucleotides read TGCGCCAGCAGCTTGACGGGACAGTTGTACTTC. This encodes CASSLTGQLYF. Using reference TRBV5-1 and TRBJ2-7 for the parts outside the CDR3, the full variable domain is KAGVTQTPRYLIKTRGQQVTLSCSPISGHRSVSWYQQTPGQGLQFLFEYFSETQRNKGNFPGRFSGRQFSNSRSEMNVSTLELGDSALYLCASSLTGQLYFGPGTRLTVT.

The rearrangement uses TRBV5-6 and TRBJ2-3; 9 nucleotides agree with TRBD2. Germline CDR1 is SGHDT and CDR2 is YYEEEE. This CDR3 has 16 amino acids. V lost 1 base and J lost 4; bases outside the gene matches: 7. CDR3 sequence (DNA): TGTGCCAGCAGCTTGTTTAGGCTAGCGGGGTCAGATACGCAGTATTTT. As protein: CASSLFRLAGSDTQYF.

This chain uses TRBV4-2 with TRBJ2-2; 12 bases are shared with TRBD2. CDR1 LGHNA and CDR2 YNFKEQ come from the germline V gene. CDR3 length equals 16 residues. The junction had 7 bases not matched to a gene; V was cut back by 2 bases and J by 9 bases. Here the CDR3 reads CASSQLGLAGFRELFF. CDR3 nucleotides: TGTGCCAGCAGCCAACTAGGACTAGCGGGGTTCCGGGAGCTGTTTTTT.

This rearrangement joins TRBV12-3 or TRBV12-4 to TRBJ1-5; D is undetermined. V lost 3 bases and J 7 bases, leaving 10 bases between the germline ends. This CDR3 region has 13 residues. The CDR3 DNA reads as TGTGCCAGCAGTTTTGGAGTCGGACAGCCCCAGCATTTT. Translating gives CASSFGVGQPQHF.

The chain is built from TRBV5-4 and TRBJ2-3; 7 nucleotides match TRBD1. The CDR3 runs to 14 residues. The trim removed 3 bases at V and 3 bases at J, leaving 4 bases unmatched. In germline, CDR1 is SGHNT, CDR2 YYREEE (reference sequence). CDR3 region: CASSSGTATDTQYF. The CDR3 DNA sequence: TGTGCCAGCAGCTCCGGGACAGCTACAGATACGCAGTATTTT.

This clone came up once. The rearrangement links TRBV6-1 to TRBJ2-3; no firm D call. The CDR3 length is 16 residues. V lost 1 base, J lost 3 bases, and 14 bases lay in between. Germline CDR1 and CDR2: MNHNS and SASEGT. The CDR3 coding sequence is TGTGCCAGCAGTGAAGACGAGGCTCGCTTAACAGATACGCAGTATTTT. It specifies CASSEDEARLTDTQYF.

The chain recombines TRBV19 with TRBJ1-3; TRBD1 aligns across 9 bases. Looked up from germline, CDR1 is LNHDA and CDR2 is SQIVND (reference sequence). V lost 5 bases, J lost 9 bases, and 8 bases stayed unmatched. The CDR3 consists of 14 residues. DNA of the CDR3: TGTGCCAGTAGTTCCACAGGGGGCCGCGGCACCATATATTTT. It yields the protein CASSSTGGRGTIYF.

V gene TRBV6-6 combines with J gene TRBJ2-1; 8 bases match TRBD2. Germline CDR1 reads MNHNY; CDR2 reads SVGAGI (reference sequence). CDR3 length: 17 residues. J lost 0 bases, V lost 5 bases, and 9 bases had no gene match. The CDR3 nucleotides read TGTGCCAGCAGTCCAAAGGCAGCGGGGGCCTCCTACAATGAGCAGTTCTTC. Translating gives CASSPKAAGASYNEQFF.

The chain joins TRBV5-1 to TRBJ2-3, with TRBD2 identical over 11 bases. Trimming at V came to 7 bases and at J to 2 bases, leaving 6 bases not matched to a gene. CDR3 length: 15 amino acids. Germline V gene lookup returns CDR1 SGHRS and CDR2 YFSETQ. CDR3 sequence reads: CASVVAGGNTDTQYF. The CDR3 bases are TGCGCCAGCGTCGTAGCGGGGGGGAACACAGATACGCAGTATTTT.

The chain is built from TRBV7-6 and TRBJ2-1; a possible D gene is TRBD2 (6 bases). Trimming cost V 2 bases and J 4 bases, with 12 bases left between them. The germline V gene encodes CDR1 SGHVS and CDR2 FNYEAQ. CDR3 length equals 15 residues. The chain's CDR3 is CASSLLTGSYNEQFF. In nucleotides, the CDR3 is TGTGCCAGCAGCTTACTCACCGGGAGTTACAATGAGCAGTTCTTC. The full variable domain, with the rest looked up from reference TRBV7-6 and TRBJ2-1, is GAGVSQSPRYKVTKRGQDVALRCDPISGHVSLYWYRQALGQGPEFLTYFNYEAQQDKSGLPNDRFSAERPEGSISTLTIQRTEQRDSAMYRCASSLLTGSYNEQFFGPGTRLTVL.

The chain uses TRBV3-1 (or the pseudogene TRBV3-2) and TRBJ1-2; 9 bases map to TRBD1. CDR1 is LGHDT and CDR2 is YNNKEL in the germline V gene (reference sequence). The CDR3 totals 17 residues. Trimming at V came to 1 base and at J to 7 bases, leaving 13 bases not matched to a gene. As DNA, the CDR3 is TGTGCCAGCAGCCAAGCGGACAGGGGCCACGTCAGGTTTGGCTACACCTTC. The encoded protein is CASSQADRGHVRFGYTF.

The genes are TRBV27 and TRBJ2-3; TRBD1 is a possible D gene (6 bases). Trimming cost V 9 bases and J 3 bases, with 19 bases left between them. Germline V gene sequence: CDR1 MNHEY, CDR2 SMNVEV (reference sequence). This CDR3 is 15 amino acids long. CDR3 in amino acids: CASSTGSHPTDTQYF. The CDR3 DNA reads as TGTGCCAGTAGCACAGGGTCCCACCCTACAGATACGCAGTATTTT.

The chain couples TRBV7-2 to TRBJ1-2; TRBD1 matches 10 bases. The CDR3 sequence is 14 residues long. V gave up 3 bases and J gave up 7 bases; unmatched junction bases: 5. Per germline, CDR1 SGHTA and CDR2 FQGNSA. CDR3 sequence reads: CASSLFWTGGGYTF. The CDR3 DNA reads TGTGCCAGCAGCTTGTTTTGGACAGGGGGTGGCTACACCTTC.

J is TRBJ2-5 and V is TRBV5-1, with TRBD1 identical over 9 bases. V trimming: 4 bases; J trimming: 5 bases; junction bases outside the gene matches: 12. Germline-derived CDR1 and CDR2 are SGHRS and YFSETQ. The CDR3 is 16 residues long. In nucleotides, the CDR3 is TGCGCCAGCAGCCCCTACCCACAGGGGGCTCGGGAGACCCAGTACTTC. It specifies CASSPYPQGARETQYF.

This sequence joins TRBV29-1 and TRBJ1-1, with 7 positions matching TRBD1. The germline CDR1 and CDR2 sequences are SQVTM and ANQGSEA. The trim removed 6 bases at V and 7 bases at J, leaving 5 bases unmatched. The CDR3 sequence is 11 residues long. This CDR3 is CSVLRTGEAFF. The CDR3 DNA follows: TGCAGCGTCCTACGGACAGGTGAAGCTTTCTTT.

The CDR3 DNA follows: TGTGCCAGCGCAGGGGGCATGAACACTGAAGCTTTCTTT. Translating gives CASAGGMNTEAFF. The chain uses TRBV18 and TRBJ1-1; TRBD1 aligns across 8 bases. V lost 8 bases to trimming and J lost 0 bases; unmatched junction nucleotides: 2. Germline CDR1 and CDR2: KGHSH and LQKENI. The CDR3 contains 13 residues.

The rearrangement links TRBV25-1 to TRBJ2-5; D uncertain. Looked up from germline, CDR1 is MGHDK and CDR2 is SYGVNS. Trimming pared 0 bases from V and 8 bases from J, leaving 4 bases between. The CDR3 loop spans 11 amino acids. CDR3 sequence reads: CASSEYSTQYF. Here the CDR3 DNA reads TGTGCCAGCAGTGAATATAGTACCCAGTACTTC.

The chain recombines TRBV5-1 with TRBJ2-3; TRBD2 might be the D (6 bases). Germline V gene lookup returns CDR1 SGHRS and CDR2 YFSETQ. There are 17 residues in the CDR3. The V end was cut by 2 bases, the J end by 0 bases, with 16 bases between. The CDR3 DNA reads TGCGCCAGCAGCTTTGCCGGGACTGGGGGGAGCACAGATACGCAGTATTTT. This sequence encodes CASSFAGTGGSTDTQYF.

The chain combines TRBV5-6 with TRBJ1-3; D is unclear. Per germline, CDR1 SGHDT and CDR2 YYEEEE. Trimming shortened V by 9 bases and J by 0 bases, and 13 bases separated the two germline ends. The CDR3 is made up of 14 amino acids. CDR3 sequence (DNA): TGTGCCACCCTCGGTCCGAGCTCTGGAAACACCATATATTTT. Its translation: CATLGPSSGNTIYF.

This sequence joins TRBV10-3 and TRBJ1-6; no firm D call. Germline CDR1 ENHRY, CDR2 SYGVKD. This CDR3 spans 14 amino acids. Trimming removed 3 bases from V and 7 bases from J, with 10 bases in between. The CDR3 DNA sequence: TGTGCCATCAGTGACAGGACTTGGAATTCACCCCTCCACTTT. It specifies CAISDRTWNSPLHF.

The chain carries TRBV6-6 and TRBJ2-7; the D gene is possibly TRBD1 (5 bases). Germline V gene lookup returns CDR1 MNHNY and CDR2 SVGAGI (reference sequence). This CDR3 has 14 residues. The V end lost 5 bases, the J end lost 6 bases, and 17 bases lay between the germline ends. CDR3 sequence: CASSPPRTGGEQYF. The CDR3 DNA reads as TGTGCCAGCAGTCCGCCCAGAACAGGCGGCGAGCAGTACTTC.

This sequence joins TRBV24-1 and TRBJ2-3, with D unresolved. The ends were cut back, 4 bases at V and 3 bases at J, with 4 bases in the middle. Germline loops: CDR1 KGHDR, CDR2 SFDVKD. CDR3 length: 12 amino acids. The CDR3 sequence is CATSDQTDTQYF. The CDR3 DNA sequence: TGTGCCACCAGTGACCAGACAGATACGCAGTATTTT.

This clone was picked up one time. The V and J genes are TRBV5-4 and TRBJ1-1; weak D call: TRBD1 (6 bases). This CDR3 is built from 14 residues. CDR1 SGHNT and CDR2 YYREEE come from the germline V gene (reference sequence). V was cut by 0 bases and J by 7 bases, with 13 bases left in between. The CDR3 DNA reads as TGTGCCAGCAGCTTGGGTGGGGGCGAGGGTGAAGCTTTCTTT. It is translated as CASSLGGGEGEAFF.

The rearrangement links TRBV3-1 (or the pseudogene TRBV3-2) to TRBJ1-2; perhaps TRBD1 as D (6 bases). The V gene's germline CDR1 is LGHDT and CDR2 YNNKEL (reference sequence). The CDR3 runs to 12 residues. V was shortened by 5 bases and J by 5 bases, with 9 bases between the two germline ends. Here the CDR3 reads CASSGTGYGYTF. CDR3 nucleotide sequence: TGTGCCAGCAGCGGTACAGGGTATGGCTACACCTTC.

The V gene is TRBV30, the J gene TRBJ1-2, with TRBD1 matching over 10 bases. Germline values: CDR1 GTSNPN, CDR2 SVGIG (reference sequence). There are 15 residues in the CDR3. With 2 bases clipped from V and 8 bases from J, the junction kept 11 bases outside the gene matches. This CDR3 reads CAWSQTWTGGEGYTF. CDR3 sequence (DNA): TGTGCCTGGAGTCAAACCTGGACAGGGGGGGAAGGCTACACCTTC.

The chain uses TRBV2 and TRBJ1-1; D ambiguous. The CDR3 totals 12 residues. Trimming removed 6 bases from V and 5 bases from J, with 10 bases in between. The germline V gene has CDR1 SNHLY and CDR2 FYNNEI. CDR3 amino acids: CASRAEWTEAFF. CDR3 DNA sequence: TGTGCCAGCAGGGCTGAATGGACTGAAGCTTTCTTT.

This clone was seen just once. The genes are TRBV6-2 or TRBV6-3 and TRBJ1-2; 7 positions match TRBD1. Germline trimming cut 2 bases from V and 0 bases from J; bases unmatched to any gene: 3. CDR3 size: 15 residues. Germline V gene data show CDR1 as MNHEY and CDR2 as SVGEGT. CDR3 residues: CASSYGTATNYGYTF. As DNA, the CDR3 is TGTGCCAGCAGTTACGGGACAGCTACTAACTATGGCTACACCTTC.

This chain links TRBV7-9 with TRBJ1-4; 7 bases are shared with TRBD1. J gave up 8 bases and V 5 bases, and 11 bases lay outside the gene matches. Germline CDR1 reads SEHNR; CDR2 reads FQNEAQ (reference sequence). This CDR3 has 15 residues. CDR3 protein: CASSPLDRLVEKLFF. CDR3 coding DNA: TGTGCCAGCAGCCCCCTGGACAGGCTTGTCGAAAAACTGTTTTTT.